Listed below are T cell receptor beta chains from one sample, sequenced in a study of CD8 T cells in ankylosing spondylitis. MiXCR, applied by TCRdb to the 5' RACE reads, yields one record per CDR3 protein. The sample has roughly 700,000 distinct CDR3 sequences; 15% to 20% are singletons. The specimen was blood, either unsorted or a sorted T cell fraction (not recorded which). The receptor source for this set is a male donor with ankylosing spondylitis. CDR3s include the opening cysteine and the closing phenylalanine or tryptophan. A D gene is named only where the DNA matches it firmly. Some rows mark clone size as missing; the rest say once, few, many or name a class of expanded clone.

abundance: -
d_gene: TRBD1
v_gene: TRBV20-1
j_gene: TRBJ1-1
CDR3aa: CSASSQGDTEAFF
CDR3nt: TGCAGTGCTAGTAGCCAGGGGGACACTGAAGCTTTCTTT

abundance: many
d_gene: -
v_gene: TRBV12-3/TRBV12-4
j_gene: TRBJ1-5
CDR3aa: CASSLDRFQPQHF
CDR3nt: TGTGCCAGCAGCCTAGACAGGTTTCAGCCCCAGCATTTT

abundance: -
d_gene: -
v_gene: TRBV28
j_gene: TRBJ2-3
CDR3aa: CASSLLLGTQYF
CDR3nt: TGTGCCAGCAGTTTATTGTTGGGTACGCAGTATTTT

abundance: -
d_gene: -
v_gene: TRBV29-1
j_gene: TRBJ2-2
CDR3aa: CSVVWRAYTGELFF
CDR3nt: TGCAGCGTTGTGTGGAGGGCATACACCGGGGAGCTGTTTTTT

abundance: few
d_gene: -
v_gene: TRBV24-1
j_gene: TRBJ2-5
CDR3aa: CATSDQGWTQYF
CDR3nt: TGTGCCACCAGTGATCAGGGGTGGACCCAGTACTTC

abundance: once
d_gene: TRBD1
v_gene: TRBV19
j_gene: TRBJ2-7
CDR3aa: CASSYRDRGGEQYF
CDR3nt: TGTGCCAGTAGTTACCGGGACAGGGGAGGCGAGCAGTACTTC

abundance: -
d_gene: -
v_gene: TRBV7-6
j_gene: TRBJ2-3
CDR3aa: CASSLDPPRSTDTQYF
CDR3nt: TGTGCCAGCAGCTTAGACCCCCCCCGTAGCACAGATACGCAGTATTTT

abundance: -
d_gene: -
v_gene: TRBV29-1
j_gene: TRBJ2-7
CDR3aa: CSVGAGDSSYEQYF
CDR3nt: TGCAGCGTCGGGGCGGGGGACAGCTCCTACGAGCAGTACTTC

abundance: few
d_gene: -
v_gene: TRBV6-2/TRBV6-3
j_gene: TRBJ2-1
CDR3aa: CASSYSISSSYNEQFF
CDR3nt: TGTGCCAGCAGTTACTCGATATCTAGCTCCTACAATGAGCAGTTCTTC

abundance: -
d_gene: -
v_gene: TRBV7-2
j_gene: TRBJ2-1
CDR3aa: CASSPNRGGSYNEQFF
CDR3nt: TGTGCCAGCAGCCCTAACAGGGGAGGCTCCTACAATGAGCAGTTCTTC

abundance: few
d_gene: -
v_gene: TRBV20-1
j_gene: TRBJ2-3
CDR3aa: CSAPSNTDTQYF
CDR3nt: TGCAGTGCGCCCTCCAACACAGATACGCAGTATTTT

abundance: few
d_gene: TRBD2
v_gene: TRBV10-3
j_gene: TRBJ2-4
CDR3aa: CAISAPLAGLRGVKNIQYF
CDR3nt: TGTGCCATCAGTGCCCCACTAGCGGGACTACGAGGGGTCAAAAACATTCAGTACTTC

abundance: many
d_gene: -
v_gene: TRBV3-1
j_gene: TRBJ1-2
CDR3aa: CASSPSNYGYTF
CDR3nt: TGTGCCAGCAGCCCTTCCAACTATGGCTACACCTTC

abundance: few
d_gene: -
v_gene: TRBV29-1
j_gene: TRBJ1-6
CDR3aa: CTTYHNSPLHF
CDR3nt: TGCACCACATACCATAATTCACCCCTCCACTTT

abundance: few
d_gene: TRBD1
v_gene: TRBV5-1
j_gene: TRBJ2-2
CDR3aa: CASSFGGTGSPGELFF
CDR3nt: TGCGCCAGCAGCTTCGGGGGGACAGGGTCTCCCGGGGAGCTGTTTTTT

abundance: -
d_gene: -
v_gene: TRBV11-1
j_gene: TRBJ2-1
CDR3aa: CASSSPSTRATRNNEQFF
CDR3nt: TGTGCCAGCAGCTCCCCCTCCACCAGGGCCACCCGCAACAATGAGCAGTTCTTC

abundance: many
d_gene: -
v_gene: TRBV7-9
j_gene: TRBJ2-5
CDR3aa: CASSLVQETQYF
CDR3nt: TGTGCCAGCAGCTTAGTTCAAGAGACCCAGTACTTC

abundance: few
d_gene: TRBD2
v_gene: TRBV12-3/TRBV12-4
j_gene: TRBJ2-3
CDR3aa: CASRLAGRDTQYF
CDR3nt: TGTGCCAGCAGATTAGCGGGAAGAGATACGCAGTATTTT

abundance: many
d_gene: TRBD1
v_gene: TRBV12-3/TRBV12-4
j_gene: TRBJ2-1
CDR3aa: CASSPPTGASWDEQFF
CDR3nt: TGTGCCAGCAGTCCACCGACAGGGGCCTCTTGGGATGAGCAGTTCTTC

abundance: -
d_gene: -
v_gene: TRBV7-2
j_gene: TRBJ1-1
CDR3aa: CASSLRGREPFF
CDR3nt: TGTGCCAGCAGCTTACGCGGCAGGGAACCTTTCTTT

abundance: few
d_gene: -
v_gene: TRBV20-1
j_gene: TRBJ2-7
CDR3aa: CSARWDGYEQYF
CDR3nt: TGCAGTGCTAGATGGGACGGGTACGAGCAGTACTTC

abundance: -
d_gene: -
v_gene: TRBV24-1
j_gene: TRBJ2-1
CDR3aa: CATSDSGVEVQFF
CDR3nt: TGTGCCACCAGTGATTCAGGGGTGGAAGTGCAGTTCTTC

abundance: many
d_gene: -
v_gene: TRBV29-1
j_gene: TRBJ1-1
CDR3aa: CSDLGRPNTEAFF
CDR3nt: TGCAGCGACCTCGGCAGGCCGAACACTGAAGCTTTCTTT

abundance: -
d_gene: -
v_gene: TRBV28
j_gene: TRBJ2-1
CDR3aa: CASRWGSDHNEQFF
CDR3nt: TGTGCCAGCAGGTGGGGATCAGACCACAATGAGCAGTTCTTC

abundance: -
d_gene: -
v_gene: TRBV4-1
j_gene: TRBJ1-3
CDR3aa: CASSQDEIGGGTIYF
CDR3nt: TGCGCCAGCAGCCAAGATGAAATCGGGGGGGGCACCATATATTTT

abundance: -
d_gene: -
v_gene: TRBV28
j_gene: TRBJ1-5
CDR3aa: CASSMGQTSNQPQHF
CDR3nt: TGTGCCAGCAGCATGGGACAAACTAGCAATCAGCCCCAGCATTTT

abundance: many
d_gene: -
v_gene: TRBV5-1
j_gene: TRBJ1-6
CDR3aa: CASSLTGSGNNSPLHF
CDR3nt: TGCGCCAGCAGCTTGACCGGGTCAGGCAATAATTCACCCCTCCACTTT

abundance: many
d_gene: -
v_gene: TRBV12-3/TRBV12-4
j_gene: TRBJ1-2
CDR3aa: CASSRSGSYGYTF
CDR3nt: TGTGCCAGCAGTCGGTCCGGGAGCTATGGCTACACCTTC

abundance: -
d_gene: TRBD1
v_gene: TRBV24-1
j_gene: TRBJ2-3
CDR3aa: CATSDFEGQGTDTQYF
CDR3nt: TGTGCCACCAGTGATTTTGAGGGACAGGGAACAGATACGCAGTATTTT

abundance: -
d_gene: TRBD1
v_gene: TRBV5-1
j_gene: TRBJ1-5
CDR3aa: CASSLGSGGQPQHF
CDR3nt: TGCGCCAGCAGCTTAGGGTCAGGGGGACAGCCCCAGCATTTT

abundance: -
d_gene: -
v_gene: TRBV30
j_gene: TRBJ2-5
CDR3aa: CAWGMGWETQYF
CDR3nt: TGTGCCTGGGGGATGGGATGGGAGACCCAGTACTTC

abundance: many
d_gene: TRBD1
v_gene: TRBV12-3/TRBV12-4
j_gene: TRBJ2-7
CDR3aa: CASRGIGQGYEQYF
CDR3nt: TGTGCCAGCAGGGGGATTGGACAGGGCTACGAGCAGTACTTC

abundance: -
d_gene: TRBD2
v_gene: TRBV5-1
j_gene: TRBJ2-4
CDR3aa: CASSYGLGLAPTLAKNIQYF
CDR3nt: TGCGCCAGCAGCTACGGACTGGGACTAGCACCAACCCTAGCCAAAAACATTCAGTACTTC

abundance: few
d_gene: TRBD1
v_gene: TRBV3-1
j_gene: TRBJ2-1
CDR3aa: CASSHITGVPSDYNEQFF
CDR3nt: TGTGCCAGCAGCCATATCACAGGGGTCCCTTCAGACTACAATGAGCAGTTCTTC

abundance: -
d_gene: -
v_gene: TRBV5-1
j_gene: TRBJ2-7
CDR3aa: CASSPTVGAREQYF
CDR3nt: TGCGCCAGCAGCCCTACAGTAGGGGCCCGCGAGCAGTACTTC

abundance: few
d_gene: -
v_gene: TRBV6-1
j_gene: TRBJ2-2
CDR3aa: CASGWEGARTGELFF
CDR3nt: TGTGCCAGCGGGTGGGAGGGGGCGCGAACCGGGGAGCTGTTTTTT

abundance: few
d_gene: TRBD2
v_gene: TRBV4-1
j_gene: TRBJ2-7
CDR3aa: CASSQGPTSGDEREQYF
CDR3nt: TGCGCCAGCAGCCAGGGTCCAACTAGCGGGGATGAGAGGGAGCAGTACTTC

abundance: few
d_gene: TRBD1
v_gene: TRBV24-1
j_gene: TRBJ2-1
CDR3aa: CATSDRTGNEQFF
CDR3nt: TGTGCCACCAGTGACCGGACAGGGAATGAGCAGTTCTTC

abundance: few
d_gene: -
v_gene: TRBV29-1
j_gene: TRBJ2-3
CDR3aa: CSVRKSSTDTQYF
CDR3nt: TGCAGCGTTCGAAAGTCTAGCACAGATACGCAGTATTTT

abundance: -
d_gene: -
v_gene: TRBV5-1
j_gene: TRBJ2-2
CDR3aa: CACRGENTAGELFF
CDR3nt: TGCGCCTGCCGAGGTGAAAATACGGCCGGGGAGCTGTTTTTT

abundance: -
d_gene: TRBD1
v_gene: TRBV27
j_gene: TRBJ2-4
CDR3aa: CASREAGQGSKNIQYF
CDR3nt: TGTGCCAGCAGAGAGGCGGGACAGGGGTCCAAAAACATTCAGTACTTC

abundance: -
d_gene: TRBD2
v_gene: TRBV20-1
j_gene: TRBJ2-1
CDR3aa: CSARGLTSGAPVLFYNEQFF
CDR3nt: TGCAGTGCTAGAGGACTGACTAGCGGGGCACCCGTACTATTCTACAATGAGCAGTTCTTC

abundance: -
d_gene: -
v_gene: TRBV7-8
j_gene: TRBJ1-2
CDR3aa: CASSFAQGGGGYTF
CDR3nt: TGTGCCAGCAGCTTCGCCCAAGGCGGGGGTGGCTACACCTTC

abundance: -
d_gene: TRBD2
v_gene: TRBV3-1
j_gene: TRBJ2-2
CDR3aa: CASSRWTSGSGTGELFF
CDR3nt: TGTGCCAGCAGCCGATGGACTAGCGGGAGTGGCACCGGGGAGCTGTTTTTT